This TCR beta chain was identified in a study of blood T cell repertoires in COVID-19. Study-level background: The United States, Italy and Spain provided the acute and convalescent COVID-19 samples. The cDNA or gDNA used as material had been derived from T cells, B-cell-depleted T cells, or PBMCs.

In the original processing: It was from reference gene primer amplification that nucleated cell counts were estimated. Assay used: immunoSEQ multiplex PCR; TCRdb lists only in-frame clones, some missing. Clonal size and the V and J genes are those of that table, whereas D and trimming came from the DNA. The data hold some 150,000 clones, with 65% to 85% observed a single time. The origin of this receptor is a human donor with acute or convalescent COVID-19. The donor label of this sample is uncertain. The sequenced sample was peripheral blood.

DNA for the CDR3: TGTGCCAGCAGTTCCCCAGGTAAAGGGTCGGGGGAGCAGTACTTC. Protein sequence: CASSSPGKGSGEQYF. The V call is TRBV28, the J call TRBJ2-7, with a weak D call TRBD2 (5 bases). With 4 bases removed from V and 7 bases from J, the gap between germline ends came to 20 bases. CDR1 MDHEN and CDR2 SYDVKM come from the germline V gene. The CDR3 contains 15 residues.